Each of the 18 T cell receptor beta chains below was sequenced from the same sample in a study of cytomegalovirus exposure and HLA in healthy donors. Some clones are missing from TCRdb's copy, which holds only in-frame ones; the method was immunoSEQ multiplex PCR. The sample records roughly 220,000 clones, around nine tenths being singletons. Sequenced input: PBMCs. These receptors originate from a woman aged 18-35 years in good health and CMV-seronegative.

This sequence joins TRBV30 and TRBJ2-7, with 9 bases identical to TRBD1. The CDR3 consists of 16 residues. CDR1 is GTSNPN, CDR2 SVGIG, per germline (reference sequence). Trimming at V came to 4 bases and at J to 3 bases, leaving 13 bases not matched to a gene. As DNA, the CDR3 is TGTGCCTGGATCCCAACGGTGGACAGGGGAGGCTACGAGCAGTACTTC. Translating it yields CAWIPTVDRGGYEQYF.

The V call is TRBV14, the J call TRBJ2-7, with 7 bases fitting TRBD2. V lost 4 bases to trimming and J lost 3 bases; unmatched junction nucleotides: 3. The CDR3 contains 13 residues. Germline loops: CDR1 SGHDN, CDR2 FVKESK. The CDR3 DNA reads TGTGCCAGCAGCCTGGCGGGAGTCTACGAGCAGTACTTC. Amino acids: CASSLAGVYEQYF.

This rearrangement joins TRBV14 to TRBJ1-1; D gene unclear. CDR3 length equals 14 residues. Trimming took 0 bases from V and 6 from J, leaving 11 bases between them. Germline V lookup: CDR1 SGHDN, CDR2 FVKESK. CDR3 nucleotides: TGTGCCAGCAGCCAAGACCTGGGCGCAGCTGAAGCTTTCTTT. Translating it yields CASSQDLGAAEAFF.

The chain joins TRBV7-6 to TRBJ2-1; TRBD1 might be the D (6 bases). V was cut by 0 bases and J by 4 bases, with 13 bases left in between. The CDR3 totals 16 residues. The germline gives CDR1 SGHVS, CDR2 FNYEAQ. Here the CDR3 reads CASSLAGPGTYNEQFF. The CDR3 coding sequence is TGTGCCAGCAGCTTAGCGGGCCCGGGGACATACAATGAGCAGTTCTTC. Drawing the rest from reference TRBV7-6 and TRBJ2-1, the complete variable domain is GAGVSQSPRYKVTKRGQDVALRCDPISGHVSLYWYRQALGQGPEFLTYFNYEAQQDKSGLPNDRFSAERPEGSISTLTIQRTEQRDSAMYRCASSLAGPGTYNEQFFGPGTRLTVL.

This chain uses TRBV9 with TRBJ2-1, with 9 nucleotides matching TRBD2. Germline-derived CDR1 and CDR2 are SGDLS and YYNGEE. The CDR3 covers 12 residues. The junction had 4 bases not matched to a gene; V was cut back by 0 bases and J by 15 bases. CDR3 in amino acids: CASSVDGLALFF. The CDR3 nucleotides are TGTGCCAGCAGCGTAGATGGACTAGCGTTGTTCTTC.

V and J are TRBV7-9 and TRBJ1-2, with D perhaps matching TRBD1 (6 bases). Between the trimmed V and J ends, which lost 0 bases and 8 bases, there was a span of 16 bases. The CDR3 contains 15 residues. Germline V gene data show CDR1 as SEHNR and CDR2 as FQNEAQ (reference sequence). The CDR3 loop reads CASSLASTGTGGYTF. The CDR3 DNA is TGTGCCAGCAGCTTAGCAAGTACAGGGACGGGAGGCTACACCTTC.

The chain recombines TRBV5-1 with TRBJ2-7; TRBD2 matches at 12 bases. The CDR3 extends over 14 amino acids. Trimming cost V 7 bases and J 7 bases; bases outside gene matches: 9. The germline gives CDR1 SGHRS, CDR2 YFSETQ. The CDR3 nucleotides are TGCGCCAGCGGTTCGACTAGCGGGAGTGGTGAGCAGTACTTC. It yields the protein CASGSTSGSGEQYF.

The genes are TRBV6-5 and TRBJ2-3, with 7 bases fitting TRBD2. Per germline, CDR1 MNHEY and CDR2 SVGAGI. This CDR3 has 16 residues. Losses at the gene ends were 2 bases for V and 2 bases for J; bases not matched to a gene: 7. The CDR3 spells CASSYGVREPTDTQYF. The CDR3 nucleotides are TGTGCCAGCAGTTACGGGGTGCGGGAGCCCACAGATACGCAGTATTTT.

J is TRBJ1-1 and V is TRBV5-1; D perhaps matches TRBD1 (6 bases). Trimming removed 4 bases from V and 0 bases from J, with 16 bases in between. The CDR3 loop spans 16 amino acids. Germline loops: CDR1 SGHRS, CDR2 YFSETQ. CDR3 DNA: TGCGCCAGCAGCGAACGGACAGATGCTCTGAACACTGAAGCTTTCTTT. Encoded protein: CASSERTDALNTEAFF.

The chain uses TRBV2 and TRBJ1-3; 8 bases map to TRBD1. V lost 4 bases to trimming and J lost 2 bases; unmatched junction nucleotides: 13. The CDR3 covers 18 residues. The germline gives CDR1 SNHLY, CDR2 FYNNEI. CDR3 sequence (DNA): TGTGCCAGCAGTGTTTTGGCGCAAACAGGGGGTACTGGAAACACCATATATTTT. It encodes CASSVLAQTGGTGNTIYF.

The chain recombines TRBV28 with TRBJ1-6; 8 bases align to TRBD1. Trimming cost V 1 base and J 7 bases; bases outside gene matches: 6. The CDR3 runs to 16 residues. Germline values: CDR1 MDHEN, CDR2 SYDVKM. The CDR3 DNA reads TGTGCCAGCAGTTTATTATACCAGGGGGCGAATTCACCCCTCCACTTT. Translating gives CASSLLYQGANSPLHF.

The rearrangement joins TRBV4-2 to TRBJ2-1, with D possibly matching TRBD2 (5 bases). The CDR3 is 17 residues long. Trimming removed 0 bases from V and 5 bases from J, with 17 bases in between. Germline assignment: CDR1 LGHNA and CDR2 YNFKEQ. In DNA form, the CDR3 reads TGTGCCAGCAGCCAAGATCTAAGCCTAGCTGTCGACAATGAGCAGTTCTTC. This sequence encodes CASSQDLSLAVDNEQFF.

The chain links TRBV10-3 to TRBJ2-5; 11 bases align to TRBD2. Germline V CDR1 and CDR2: ENHRY, SYGVKD. The CDR3 spans 14 residues. With V trimmed by 3 bases and J by 5 bases, 2 bases remained unmatched. CDR3 residues: CAISEVAGGETQYF. CDR3 DNA: TGTGCCATCAGTGAAGTAGCGGGAGGGGAGACCCAGTACTTC.

The chain uses TRBV19 and TRBJ1-5; D remains ambiguous. The germline V gene encodes CDR1 LNHDA and CDR2 SQIVND (reference sequence). This CDR3 has 14 residues. V was pared by 0 bases and J by 10 bases, with 13 bases between. The CDR3 bases are TGTGCCAGTAGTATAGAAGGCAGAGGGAGTCCCCAGCATTTT. Its translation is CASSIEGRGSPQHF.

The chain is built from TRBV7-8 and TRBJ1-5, with TRBD1 matching over 7 bases. Germline V gene sequence: CDR1 SGHVS, CDR2 FQNEAQ. V shed 5 bases, J shed 2 bases, and the junction held 6 bases outside the gene matches. The CDR3 runs 15 residues. The CDR3 DNA follows: TGTGCCAGCAGCCGGGACAGTAGGGGCAATCAGCCCCAGCATTTT. This translates into CASSRDSRGNQPQHF.

The chain employs TRBV4-1 and TRBJ1-2; D is possibly TRBD1 (5 bases). Germline-derived CDR1 and CDR2 are MGHRA and YSYEKL. CDR3 length equals 13 residues. V shed 2 bases and J shed 4 bases, with 8 bases lying between them. DNA for the CDR3: TGCGCCAGCAGCCAAACAGGTTCCTATGGCTACACCTTC. It yields the protein CASSQTGSYGYTF.

The rearrangement uses TRBV9 and TRBJ2-1; D not resolved. The V gene's germline CDR1 is SGDLS and CDR2 YYNGEE. The ends were cut back, 6 bases at V and 2 bases at J, with 9 bases in the middle. The CDR3 is 13 amino acids. The CDR3 region is CASTSFPYNEQFF. In DNA form, the CDR3 reads TGTGCCAGCACCTCTTTCCCCTACAATGAGCAGTTCTTC.

The rearrangement uses TRBV5-1 and TRBJ2-3; TRBD1 matches at 8 bases. J gave up 3 bases and V 3 bases, and 3 bases lay outside the gene matches. This CDR3 contains 14 residues. Looked up from germline, CDR1 is SGHRS and CDR2 is YFSETQ. The CDR3 protein is CASSWTGKTDTQYF. For the CDR3, the DNA is TGCGCCAGCAGCTGGACAGGGAAAACAGATACGCAGTATTTT.